This T cell receptor (beta chain) was sequenced in a study of cytomegalovirus exposure and HLA in healthy donors. As for the study in general: Inside one of the first data releases sat around 85 million unique TCRs taken from HLA-typed donors. Study outcomes and limitations: Later work found that TCR association rates differed between HLA loci; DRB1 had the most and HLA-C the fewest. Segments of the TCR beta V type were, in most cases, productive about 90% or about 30% of the time in an earlier analysis.

On this clone itself: As yet, its antigen is unknown.

Primers: 60 Vbeta forward and 13 Jbeta reverse. The assay was immunoSEQ multiplex PCR, and TCRdb's table has in-frame clones only and misses some. The sample lists about 160,000 clones, approximately 88% occurring once. The CDR3 is 16 amino acids. CDR1 SEHNR and CDR2 FQNEAQ come from the germline V gene (reference sequence). The ends lost 5 bases at V and 6 bases at J; junction bases unmatched: 16. The sequencing input was PBMCs. The sequence was collected from a woman in her twenties or thirties in good health and CMV-seronegative. This sequence joins TRBV7-9 and TRBJ2-7; 7 bases agree with TRBD1. DNA for the CDR3: TGTGCCAGCAGCCCAGAACAGGGGTATCTCTTCGGCGAGCAGTACTTC. Protein: CASSPEQGYLFGEQYF.